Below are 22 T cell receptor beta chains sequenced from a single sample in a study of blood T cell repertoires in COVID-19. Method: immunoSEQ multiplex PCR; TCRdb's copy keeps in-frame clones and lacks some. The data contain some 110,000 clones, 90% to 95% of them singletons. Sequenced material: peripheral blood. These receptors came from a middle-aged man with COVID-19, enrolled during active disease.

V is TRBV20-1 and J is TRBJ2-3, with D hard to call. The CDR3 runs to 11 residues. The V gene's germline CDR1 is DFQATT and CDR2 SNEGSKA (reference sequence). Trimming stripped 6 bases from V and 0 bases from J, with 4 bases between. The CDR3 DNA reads TGCAGTGCCTACAGCACAGATACGCAGTATTTT. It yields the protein CSAYSTDTQYF.

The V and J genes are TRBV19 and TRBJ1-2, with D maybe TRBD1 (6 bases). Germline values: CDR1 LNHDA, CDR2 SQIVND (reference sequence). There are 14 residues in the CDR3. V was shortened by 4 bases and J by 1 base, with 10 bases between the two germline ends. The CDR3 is CASSTRDNNYGYTF. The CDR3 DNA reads TGTGCCAGTAGTACCCGGGACAATAACTATGGCTACACCTTC.

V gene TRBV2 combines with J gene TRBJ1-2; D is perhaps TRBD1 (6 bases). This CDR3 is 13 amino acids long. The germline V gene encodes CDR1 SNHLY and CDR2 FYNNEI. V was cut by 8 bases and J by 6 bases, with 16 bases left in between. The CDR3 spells CASSGGLRDGYTF. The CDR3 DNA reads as TGTGCCAGCTCGGGGGGGCTGAGAGATGGCTACACCTTC.

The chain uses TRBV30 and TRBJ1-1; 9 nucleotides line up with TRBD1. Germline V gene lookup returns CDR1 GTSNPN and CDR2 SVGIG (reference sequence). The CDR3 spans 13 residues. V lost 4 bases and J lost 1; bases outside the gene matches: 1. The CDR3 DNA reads TGTGCCTGGAAGGGACAGGGGAACACTGAAGCTTTCTTT. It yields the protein CAWKGQGNTEAFF.

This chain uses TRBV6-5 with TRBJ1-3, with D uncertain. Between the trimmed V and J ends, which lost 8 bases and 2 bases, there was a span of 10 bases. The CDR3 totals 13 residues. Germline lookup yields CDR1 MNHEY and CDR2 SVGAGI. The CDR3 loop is CASAAAAGNTIYF. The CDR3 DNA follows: TGTGCCAGCGCTGCTGCGGCTGGAAACACCATATATTTT.

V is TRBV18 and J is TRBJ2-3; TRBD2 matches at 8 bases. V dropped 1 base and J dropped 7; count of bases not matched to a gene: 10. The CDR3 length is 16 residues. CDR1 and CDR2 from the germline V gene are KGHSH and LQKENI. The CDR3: CASSPLLIAGRNTQYF. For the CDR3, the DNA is TGTGCCAGCTCACCACTGCTAATAGCGGGACGGAATACGCAGTATTTT.

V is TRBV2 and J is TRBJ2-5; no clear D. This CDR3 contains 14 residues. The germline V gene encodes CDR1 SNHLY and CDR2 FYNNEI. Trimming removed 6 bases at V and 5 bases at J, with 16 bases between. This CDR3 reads CASRATKKAETQYF. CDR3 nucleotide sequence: TGTGCCAGCAGGGCGACAAAGAAGGCTGAGACCCAGTACTTC.

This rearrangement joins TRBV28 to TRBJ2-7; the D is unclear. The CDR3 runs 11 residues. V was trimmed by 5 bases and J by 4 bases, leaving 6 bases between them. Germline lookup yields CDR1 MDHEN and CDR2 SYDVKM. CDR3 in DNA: TGTGCCAGCAGTCAACTGTACGAGCAGTACTTC. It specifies CASSQLYEQYF.

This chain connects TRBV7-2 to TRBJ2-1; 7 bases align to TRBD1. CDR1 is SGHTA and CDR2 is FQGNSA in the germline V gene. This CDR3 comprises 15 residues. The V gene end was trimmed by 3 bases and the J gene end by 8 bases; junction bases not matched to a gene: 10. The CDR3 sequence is CASSFGQVGLDEQFF. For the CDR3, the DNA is TGTGCCAGCAGCTTTGGACAGGTGGGTTTGGATGAGCAGTTCTTC.

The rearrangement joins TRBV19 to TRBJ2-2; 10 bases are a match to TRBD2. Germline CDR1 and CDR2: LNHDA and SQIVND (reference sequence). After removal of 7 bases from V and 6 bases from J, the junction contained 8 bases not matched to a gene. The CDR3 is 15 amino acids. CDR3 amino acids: CASTPLAGAAGELFF. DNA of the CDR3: TGTGCCAGTACCCCTCTAGCGGGAGCGGCCGGGGAGCTGTTTTTT.

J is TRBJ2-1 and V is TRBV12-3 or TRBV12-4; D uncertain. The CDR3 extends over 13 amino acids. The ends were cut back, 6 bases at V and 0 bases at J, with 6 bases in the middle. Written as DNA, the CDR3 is TGTGCCAGCAGGAGTTACTCCTACAATGAGCAGTTCTTC. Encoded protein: CASRSYSYNEQFF.

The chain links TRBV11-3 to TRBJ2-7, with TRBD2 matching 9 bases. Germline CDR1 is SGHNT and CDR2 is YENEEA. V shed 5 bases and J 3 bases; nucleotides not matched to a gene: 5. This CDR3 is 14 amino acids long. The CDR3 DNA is TGTGCCAGCAGCAAGCTAGCGGGACACTACGAGCAGTACGTC. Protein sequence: CASSKLAGHYEQYV.

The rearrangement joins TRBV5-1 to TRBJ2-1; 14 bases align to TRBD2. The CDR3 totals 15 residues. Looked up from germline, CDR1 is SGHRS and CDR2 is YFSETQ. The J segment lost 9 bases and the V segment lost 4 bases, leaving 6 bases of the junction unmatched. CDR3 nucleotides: TGCGCCAGCAGCCCCGGGACTAGCGGGAGTGGTGAGCAGTTCTTC. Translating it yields CASSPGTSGSGEQFF.

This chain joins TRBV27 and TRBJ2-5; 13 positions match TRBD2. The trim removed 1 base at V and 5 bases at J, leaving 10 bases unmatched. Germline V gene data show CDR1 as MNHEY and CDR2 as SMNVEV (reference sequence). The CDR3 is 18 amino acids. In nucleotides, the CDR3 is TGTGCCAGCAGTTTATACGCACAGGGACTAGCGGGAAGTGAGACCCAGTACTTC. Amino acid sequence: CASSLYAQGLAGSETQYF.

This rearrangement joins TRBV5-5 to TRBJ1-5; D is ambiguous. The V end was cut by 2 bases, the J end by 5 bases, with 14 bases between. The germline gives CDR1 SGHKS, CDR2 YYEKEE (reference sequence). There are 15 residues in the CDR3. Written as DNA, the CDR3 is TGTGCCAGCAGCTTCGGTACGTGGGCCGATCAGCCCCAGCATTTT. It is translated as CASSFGTWADQPQHF.

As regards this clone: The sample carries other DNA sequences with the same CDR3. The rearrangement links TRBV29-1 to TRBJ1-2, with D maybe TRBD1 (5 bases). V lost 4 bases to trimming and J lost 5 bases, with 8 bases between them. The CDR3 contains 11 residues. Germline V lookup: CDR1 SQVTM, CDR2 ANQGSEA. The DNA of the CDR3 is TGCAGCGTTGGCGGGGGATATGGCTACACCTTC. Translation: CSVGGGYGYTF.

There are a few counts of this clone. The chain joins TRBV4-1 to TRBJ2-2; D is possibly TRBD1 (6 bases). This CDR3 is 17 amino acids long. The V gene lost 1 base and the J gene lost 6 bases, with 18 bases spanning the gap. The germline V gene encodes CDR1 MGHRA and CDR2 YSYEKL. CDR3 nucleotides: TGCGCCAGCAGCCAAGGCCGCTTCCAGGGGCGGGCCGGGGAGCTGTTTTTT. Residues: CASSQGRFQGRAGELFF.

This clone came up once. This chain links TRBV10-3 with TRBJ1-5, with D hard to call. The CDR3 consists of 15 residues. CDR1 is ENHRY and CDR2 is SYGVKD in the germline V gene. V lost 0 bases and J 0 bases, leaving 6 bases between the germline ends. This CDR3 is CAISESGNSNQPQHF. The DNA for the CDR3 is TGTGCCATCAGTGAGTCCGGTAATAGCAATCAGCCCCAGCATTTT.

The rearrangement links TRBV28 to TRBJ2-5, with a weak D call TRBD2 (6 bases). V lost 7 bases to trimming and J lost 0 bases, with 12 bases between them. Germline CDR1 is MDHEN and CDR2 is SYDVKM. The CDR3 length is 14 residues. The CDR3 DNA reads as TGTGCCAGCACCTTAGCGGAGCACCAAGAGACCCAGTACTTC. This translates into CASTLAEHQETQYF. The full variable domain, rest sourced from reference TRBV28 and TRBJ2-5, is DVKVTQSSRYLVKRTGEKVFLECVQDMDHENMFWYRQDPGLGLRLIYFSYDVKMKEKGDIPEGYSVSREKKERFSLILESASTNQTSMYLCASTLAEHQETQYFGPGTRLLVL.

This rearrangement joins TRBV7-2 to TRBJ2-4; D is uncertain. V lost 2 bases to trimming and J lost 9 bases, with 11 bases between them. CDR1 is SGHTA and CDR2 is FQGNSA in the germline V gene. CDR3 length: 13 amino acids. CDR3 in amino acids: CASSLSEASIQYF. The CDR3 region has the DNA TGTGCCAGCAGCTTAAGCGAGGCGAGCATTCAGTACTTC.

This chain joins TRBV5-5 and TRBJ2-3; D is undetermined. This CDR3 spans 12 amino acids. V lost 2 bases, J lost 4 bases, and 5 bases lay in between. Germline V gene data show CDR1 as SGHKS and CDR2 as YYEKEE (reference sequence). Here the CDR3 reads CASSFNSDTQYF. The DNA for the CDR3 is TGTGCCAGCAGCTTCAATTCAGATACGCAGTATTTT.

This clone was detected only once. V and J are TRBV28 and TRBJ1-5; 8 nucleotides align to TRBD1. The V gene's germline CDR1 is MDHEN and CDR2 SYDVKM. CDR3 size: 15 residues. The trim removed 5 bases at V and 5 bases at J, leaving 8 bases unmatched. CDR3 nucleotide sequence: TGTGCCAGCAGTAGTGACAGGGGATGGGATCAGCCCCAGCATTTT. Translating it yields CASSSDRGWDQPQHF.